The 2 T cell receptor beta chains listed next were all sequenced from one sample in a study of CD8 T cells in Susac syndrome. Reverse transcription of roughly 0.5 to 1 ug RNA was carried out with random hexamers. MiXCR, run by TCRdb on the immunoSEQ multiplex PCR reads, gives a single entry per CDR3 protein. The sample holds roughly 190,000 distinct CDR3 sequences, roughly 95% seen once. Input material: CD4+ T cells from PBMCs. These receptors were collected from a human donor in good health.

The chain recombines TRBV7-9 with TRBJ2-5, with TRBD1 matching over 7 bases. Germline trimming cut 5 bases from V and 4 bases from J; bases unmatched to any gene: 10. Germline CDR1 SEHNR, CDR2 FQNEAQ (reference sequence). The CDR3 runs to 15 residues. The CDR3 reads CASSPRDRVPETQYF. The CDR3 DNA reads TGTGCCAGCAGCCCTCGCGACAGGGTCCCAGAGACCCAGTACTTC.

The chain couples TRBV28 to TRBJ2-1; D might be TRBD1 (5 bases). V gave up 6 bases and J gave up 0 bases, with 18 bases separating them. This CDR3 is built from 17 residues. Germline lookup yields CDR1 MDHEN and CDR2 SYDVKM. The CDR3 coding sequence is TGTGCCAGCAGCACCCGATCCAGGGTAAGCTCCTACAATGAGCAGTTCTTC. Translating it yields CASSTRSRVSSYNEQFF.